Listed below are T cell receptor beta chains from one sample, sequenced in a study of T cell repertoires in ileal Crohn's disease. The repertoire was sequenced with immunoSEQ multiplex PCR; TCRdb's copy has only in-frame clones and lacks some. The sample shows under 15,000 clones, around 80% of them seen only once. Specimen: ileal tissue. These receptors were taken from an adult with Crohn's disease. The CDR3 runs from the conserved cysteine through the conserved F or W. Each record gives: J gene, V gene, clone size, CDR3 length, D gene, CDR3 DNA, CDR3 protein. A D gene is named only where the DNA matches it firmly. A row's size may be missing; if present it is once, few, many or a size class.

J gene: TRBJ1-4; V gene: TRBV5-4; clone size: -; CDR3 length: 15; D gene: TRBD1; CDR3 DNA: TGTGCCAGCAGCCAGGGGACAGGGGTCGCGGAAAAACTGTTTTTT; CDR3 protein: CASSQGTGVAEKLFF
J gene: TRBJ2-1; V gene: TRBV6-5; clone size: -; CDR3 length: 14; D gene: -; CDR3 DNA: TGTGCCAGCAGTTACGCGGTTCGGGTCGATGAGCAGTTCTTC; CDR3 protein: CASSYAVRVDEQFF
J gene: TRBJ2-2; V gene: TRBV11-2; clone size: few; CDR3 length: 14; D gene: -; CDR3 DNA: TGTGCCAGCAGCTTAGAACGGGAGACCGGGGAGCTGTTTTTT; CDR3 protein: CASSLERETGELFF
J gene: TRBJ1-4; V gene: TRBV11-1; clone size: -; CDR3 length: 17; D gene: -; CDR3 DNA: TGTGCCAGCAGCTTTGGGCAGGGCAACCTCCTTAATGAAAAACTGTTTTTT; CDR3 protein: CASSFGQGNLLNEKLFF
J gene: TRBJ2-3; V gene: TRBV6-5; clone size: few; CDR3 length: 15; D gene: TRBD1; CDR3 DNA: TGTGCCAGCAGTTACCGGGACAGGAGTAGAGATACGCAGTATTTT; CDR3 protein: CASSYRDRSRDTQYF
J gene: TRBJ2-4; V gene: TRBV19; clone size: -; CDR3 length: 15; D gene: -; CDR3 DNA: TGTGCCAGTAGTATTAGGACAGTAGCCAAAAACATTCAGTACTTC; CDR3 protein: CASSIRTVAKNIQYF
J gene: TRBJ2-1; V gene: TRBV5-1; clone size: once; CDR3 length: 16; D gene: TRBD2; CDR3 DNA: TGCGCCAGCAGCTTGGGCGGGACTAGCGGGAGCCAAGAGCAGTTCTTC; CDR3 protein: CASSLGGTSGSQEQFF
J gene: TRBJ2-1; V gene: TRBV5-1; clone size: -; CDR3 length: 15; D gene: TRBD2; CDR3 DNA: TGCGCCAGCGTAGCCGGGACTAGCGGTTACAATGAGCAGTTCTTC; CDR3 protein: CASVAGTSGYNEQFF
J gene: TRBJ2-4; V gene: TRBV29-1; clone size: -; CDR3 length: 14; D gene: -; CDR3 DNA: TGCAGCGTAGATCAGGGTCAAGCCAAAAACATTCAGTACTTC; CDR3 protein: CSVDQGQAKNIQYF
J gene: TRBJ2-5; V gene: TRBV7-2; clone size: -; CDR3 length: 16; D gene: TRBD2; CDR3 DNA: TGTGCCAGCAGCTTAACGGGACTAGCGGGGCAAGAGACCCAGTACTTC; CDR3 protein: CASSLTGLAGQETQYF
J gene: TRBJ2-2; V gene: TRBV5-1; clone size: few; CDR3 length: 14; D gene: -; CDR3 DNA: TGCGCCAGCAGCTCGGGTAGCCCCACCGGGGAGCTGTTTTTT; CDR3 protein: CASSSGSPTGELFF
J gene: TRBJ2-7; V gene: TRBV5-4; clone size: -; CDR3 length: 15; D gene: TRBD2; CDR3 DNA: TGTGCCAGCAGCTTAGTAGCGGGGGCCTCCTACGAGCAGTACTTC; CDR3 protein: CASSLVAGASYEQYF
J gene: TRBJ1-1; V gene: TRBV4-2; clone size: -; CDR3 length: 13; D gene: -; CDR3 DNA: TGTGCCAGCAGCAAAGGGGGGGGCACTGAAGCTTTCTTT; CDR3 protein: CASSKGGGTEAFF
J gene: TRBJ1-3; V gene: TRBV27; clone size: -; CDR3 length: 15; D gene: -; CDR3 DNA: TGTGCCAGCAGGTCGATAGGGGGCTCTGGAAACACCATATATTTT; CDR3 protein: CASRSIGGSGNTIYF
J gene: TRBJ2-7; V gene: TRBV4-3; clone size: -; CDR3 length: 16; D gene: TRBD2; CDR3 DNA: TGCGCCAGCAGCCAAGATCTCGGGGGGGCCGTATACGAGCAGTACTTC; CDR3 protein: CASSQDLGGAVYEQYF
J gene: TRBJ2-3; V gene: TRBV29-1; clone size: -; CDR3 length: 15; D gene: -; CDR3 DNA: TGCAGCGTTGGATCTACGCCCTTTAGCACAGATACGCAGTATTTT; CDR3 protein: CSVGSTPFSTDTQYF
J gene: TRBJ1-2; V gene: TRBV20-1; clone size: -; CDR3 length: 11; D gene: -; CDR3 DNA: TGCAGTGCTAGAGAGGTTAGGGGTTACACCTTC; CDR3 protein: CSAREVRGYTF
J gene: TRBJ1-5; V gene: TRBV7-8; clone size: -; CDR3 length: 15; D gene: -; CDR3 DNA: TGTGCCAGCAGTCCCCAGGGTGCTACCAATCAGCCCCAGCATTTT; CDR3 protein: CASSPQGATNQPQHF
J gene: TRBJ2-1; V gene: TRBV5-1; clone size: few; CDR3 length: 11; D gene: -; CDR3 DNA: TGCGCCAGCAGCTTGGGGACAGAACAGTTCTTC; CDR3 protein: CASSLGTEQFF
J gene: TRBJ2-5; V gene: TRBV7-2; clone size: -; CDR3 length: 13; D gene: -; CDR3 DNA: TGTGCCAGCAGCCGGGGAGGTAGGGGAGACCAGTACTTC; CDR3 protein: CASSRGGRGDQYF
J gene: TRBJ1-1; V gene: TRBV6-6; clone size: -; CDR3 length: 14; D gene: -; CDR3 DNA: TGTGCCAGCAGGAAGGGGACTGAGAACACTGAAGCTTTCTTT; CDR3 protein: CASRKGTENTEAFF
J gene: TRBJ2-7; V gene: TRBV5-1; clone size: -; CDR3 length: 14; D gene: TRBD1; CDR3 DNA: TGCGCCAGCAGCCCAGGGACAGGGGGCGCAGAGCAGTACTTC; CDR3 protein: CASSPGTGGAEQYF
J gene: TRBJ2-4; V gene: TRBV30; clone size: -; CDR3 length: 14; D gene: TRBD2; CDR3 DNA: TGTGCCTGGAGTGTGAGCGGGGGGAAAAACATTCAGTACTTC; CDR3 protein: CAWSVSGGKNIQYF
J gene: TRBJ2-7; V gene: TRBV10-3; clone size: -; CDR3 length: 14; D gene: TRBD2; CDR3 DNA: TGTGCCATCAGGGGGACTAGCGGGGGTTACGAGCAGTACTTC; CDR3 protein: CAIRGTSGGYEQYF
J gene: TRBJ1-1; V gene: TRBV27; clone size: -; CDR3 length: 19; D gene: TRBD1; CDR3 DNA: TGTGCCAGCAGTTTATTCCGCGGATGGGACAGCGGCCCGAACACTGAAGCTTTCTTT; CDR3 protein: CASSLFRGWDSGPNTEAFF
J gene: TRBJ2-3; V gene: TRBV19; clone size: -; CDR3 length: 14; D gene: -; CDR3 DNA: TGTGCCAGTAGTATATCCTGGAGGGTAAATACGCAGTATTTT; CDR3 protein: CASSISWRVNTQYF
J gene: TRBJ1-1; V gene: TRBV10-2; clone size: -; CDR3 length: 12; D gene: -; CDR3 DNA: TGCGCCAGCAGGTATCGGGGCACTGAAGCTTTCTTT; CDR3 protein: CASRYRGTEAFF
J gene: TRBJ2-1; V gene: TRBV30; clone size: -; CDR3 length: 15; D gene: TRBD2; CDR3 DNA: TGTGCCTGGAGTGCACTAGCGTTTTCCTACAATGAGCAGTTCTTC; CDR3 protein: CAWSALAFSYNEQFF
J gene: TRBJ1-1; V gene: TRBV5-4; clone size: -; CDR3 length: 13; D gene: -; CDR3 DNA: TGTGCCAGCAGCTTGGTAGGGAGGTCTGAAGCTTTCTTT; CDR3 protein: CASSLVGRSEAFF